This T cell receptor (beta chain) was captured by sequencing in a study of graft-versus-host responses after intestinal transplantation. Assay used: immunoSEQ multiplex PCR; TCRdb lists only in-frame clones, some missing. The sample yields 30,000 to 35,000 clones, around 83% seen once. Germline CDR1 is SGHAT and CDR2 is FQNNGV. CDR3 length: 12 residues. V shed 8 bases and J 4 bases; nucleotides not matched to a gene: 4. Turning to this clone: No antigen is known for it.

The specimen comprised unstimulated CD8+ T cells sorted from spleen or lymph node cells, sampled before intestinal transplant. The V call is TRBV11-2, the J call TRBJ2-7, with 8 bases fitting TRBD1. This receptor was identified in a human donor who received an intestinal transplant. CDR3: CASGGTGYEQYF. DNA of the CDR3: TGTGCCAGCGGAGGGACAGGATACGAGCAGTACTTC.